This TCR beta chain was profiled in a study of synovial regulatory T cells in juvenile arthritis. Findings and limits, study-wide: Blood Treg cells that were inflammation-associated showed lower TCR diversity than other blood Treg cells. iaTreg cells shared more CDR3 sequences with synovial Tregs than other blood Tregs did.

The CDR3 consists of 17 residues. DNA is not recorded here. Germline CDR1 MGHDK, CDR2 SYGVNS. Method: immunoSEQ multiplex PCR; TCRdb's copy keeps in-frame clones and lacks some. The sample has roughly 9,900 clones. In regard to this clone: The antigen is not known.

The receptor was isolated from a donor between 2 and 29 years old with juvenile idiopathic arthritis. The V call is TRBV25-1, the J call TRBJ1-3; TCRdb's D call, TRBD1, is unchecked because there is no DNA. The sequencing input was Treg cells from blood. Regarding subset: HLA-DR+ inflammation-associated blood Treg cells. The CDR3 loop reads CASSPGTGDSGGNTIYF.